This TCR beta chain was retrieved from a study of T cells in Graves' hyperthyroidism and ophthalmopathy. Whole-study results and caveats: A model of 13 V-J pairs discriminated ophthalmopathy from stable hyperthyroidism. Blood also held most thyroid clonotypes expanded beyond 0.001.

The CDR3 is 15 residues long. Germline-derived CDR1 and CDR2 are SGHAT and FQNNGV. V lost 4 bases, J lost 4 bases, and 14 bases lay in between. It was RNA transcripts that yielded the amplified TCR beta CDR3 regions. First-round RT-PCR with HTBI primers amplified the TCR CDR3 region. TCRdb reprocessed the multiplex PCR reads with MiXCR, giving one entry per CDR3 protein. Of about 290,000 distinct CDR3 sequences listed, roughly 15% are singletons. The table lists this clonotype with many counts. The target antigen is unknown. The study excluded patients with uncontrolled infection, other autoimmune disease, pregnancy or lactation. The sample of blood was obtained at first hyperthyroidism diagnosis (before any ophthalmopathy symptoms).

The chain carries TRBV11-2 and TRBJ2-1; no clear D gene. The source material was blood. The clonotype was recovered from a woman between 45 and 60 years old with Graves' hyperthyroidism that later progressed to Graves' ophthalmopathy. This CDR3 is CASSSFSPEYNEQFF. In nucleotides, the CDR3 is TGTGCCAGCAGCTCCTTCTCCCCAGAATACAATGAGCAGTTCTTC.